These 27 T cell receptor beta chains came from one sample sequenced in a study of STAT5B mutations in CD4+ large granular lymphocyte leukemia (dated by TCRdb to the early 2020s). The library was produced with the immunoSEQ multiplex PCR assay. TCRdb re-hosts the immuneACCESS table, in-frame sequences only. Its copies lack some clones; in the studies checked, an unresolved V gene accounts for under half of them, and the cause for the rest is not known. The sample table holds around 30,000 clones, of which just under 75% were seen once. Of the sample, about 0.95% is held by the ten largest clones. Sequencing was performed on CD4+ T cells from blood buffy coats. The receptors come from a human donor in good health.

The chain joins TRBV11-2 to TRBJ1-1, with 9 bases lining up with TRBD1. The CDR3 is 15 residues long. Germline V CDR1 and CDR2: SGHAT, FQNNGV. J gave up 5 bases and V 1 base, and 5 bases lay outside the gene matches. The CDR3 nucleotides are TGTGCCAGCAGCTTAGCTTACAGGGGGCAGACTGAAGCTTTCTTT. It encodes CASSLAYRGQTEAFF.

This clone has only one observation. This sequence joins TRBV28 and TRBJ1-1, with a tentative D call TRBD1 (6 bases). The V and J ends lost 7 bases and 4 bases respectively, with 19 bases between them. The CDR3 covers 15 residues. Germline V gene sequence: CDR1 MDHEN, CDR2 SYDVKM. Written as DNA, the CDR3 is TGTGCCAGCATCCTAGGGGGAGGCTGGGGCACTGAAGCTTTCTTT. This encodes CASILGGGWGTEAFF. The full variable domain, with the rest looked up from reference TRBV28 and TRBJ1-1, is DVKVTQSSRYLVKRTGEKVFLECVQDMDHENMFWYRQDPGLGLRLIYFSYDVKMKEKGDIPEGYSVSREKKERFSLILESASTNQTSMYLCASILGGGWGTEAFFGQGTRLTVV.

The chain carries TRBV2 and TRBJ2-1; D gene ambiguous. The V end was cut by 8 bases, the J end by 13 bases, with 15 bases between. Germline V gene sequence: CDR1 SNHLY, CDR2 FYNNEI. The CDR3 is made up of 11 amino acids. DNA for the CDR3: TGTGCCAGCCTCGTGGCCCCTGGCCAGTTCTTC. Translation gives CASLVAPGQFF.

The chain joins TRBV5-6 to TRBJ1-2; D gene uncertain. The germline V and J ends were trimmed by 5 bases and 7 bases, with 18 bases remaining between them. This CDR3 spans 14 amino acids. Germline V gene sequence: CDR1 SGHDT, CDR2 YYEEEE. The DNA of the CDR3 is TGTGCCAGCAGAACCCGGGCCCTTGACTCTGGCTACACCTTC. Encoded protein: CASRTRALDSGYTF.

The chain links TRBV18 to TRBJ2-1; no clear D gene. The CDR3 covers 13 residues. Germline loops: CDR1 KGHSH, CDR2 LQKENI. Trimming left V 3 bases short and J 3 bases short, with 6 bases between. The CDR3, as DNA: TGTGCCAGCTCACCGTTGAGCTACAATGAGCAGTTCTTC. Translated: CASSPLSYNEQFF.

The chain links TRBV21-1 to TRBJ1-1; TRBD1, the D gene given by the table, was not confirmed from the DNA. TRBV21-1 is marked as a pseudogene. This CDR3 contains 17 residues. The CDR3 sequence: CASSKPLRGRIDTEAFF. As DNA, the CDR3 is TGTGCCAGCAGCAAACCCCTCAGGGGTCGGATTGACACTGAAGCTTTCTTT.

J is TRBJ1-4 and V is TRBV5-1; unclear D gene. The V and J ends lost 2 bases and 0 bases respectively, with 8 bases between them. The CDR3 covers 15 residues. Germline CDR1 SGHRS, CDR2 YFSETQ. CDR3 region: CASSFGSSTNEKLFF. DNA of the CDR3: TGCGCCAGCAGCTTCGGCTCCTCAACTAATGAAAAACTGTTTTTT. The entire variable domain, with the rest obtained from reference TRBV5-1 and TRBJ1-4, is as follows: KAGVTQTPRYLIKTRGQQVTLSCSPISGHRSVSWYQQTPGQGLQFLFEYFSETQRNKGNFPGRFSGRQFSNSRSEMNVSTLELGDSALYLCASSFGSSTNEKLFFGSGTQLSVL.

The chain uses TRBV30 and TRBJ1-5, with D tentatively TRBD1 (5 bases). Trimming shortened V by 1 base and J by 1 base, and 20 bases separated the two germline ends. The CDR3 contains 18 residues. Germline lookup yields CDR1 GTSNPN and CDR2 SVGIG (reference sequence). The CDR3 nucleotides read TGTGCCTGGAGTGGAGGTTTGGGGGGGGTAGGAAGCAATCAGCCCCAGCATTTT. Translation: CAWSGGLGGVGSNQPQHF.

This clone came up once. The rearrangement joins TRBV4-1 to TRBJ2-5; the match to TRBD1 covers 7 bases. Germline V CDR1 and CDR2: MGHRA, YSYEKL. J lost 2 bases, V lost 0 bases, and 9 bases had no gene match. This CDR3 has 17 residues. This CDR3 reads CASSQDTGTDNQETQYF. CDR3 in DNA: TGCGCCAGCAGCCAAGACACCGGGACAGACAATCAAGAGACCCAGTACTTC.

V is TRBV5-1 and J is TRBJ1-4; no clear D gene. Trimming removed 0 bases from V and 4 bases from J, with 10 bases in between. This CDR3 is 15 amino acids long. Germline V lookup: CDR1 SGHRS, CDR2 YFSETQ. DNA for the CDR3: TGCGCCAGCAGCTTGGTCCAGCCCATTAATGAAAAACTGTTTTTT. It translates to CASSLVQPINEKLFF.

CDR3 coding DNA: TGCGCCAGCAGCCGGAGCGGGGACGCAAATACGCAGTATTTT. This gives the protein CASSRSGDANTQYF. The V and J genes are TRBV5-1 and TRBJ2-3; 7 bases match TRBD2. CDR3 length: 14 amino acids. The V gene's germline CDR1 is SGHRS and CDR2 YFSETQ. The ends lost 4 bases at V and 7 bases at J; junction bases unmatched: 9.

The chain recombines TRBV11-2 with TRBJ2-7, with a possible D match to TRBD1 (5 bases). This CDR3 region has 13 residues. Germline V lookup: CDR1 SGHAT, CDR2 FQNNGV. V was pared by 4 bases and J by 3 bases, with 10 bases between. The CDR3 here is CASSSDSFYEQYV. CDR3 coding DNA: TGTGCCAGCAGCTCCGACAGCTTCTACGAGCAGTACGTC.

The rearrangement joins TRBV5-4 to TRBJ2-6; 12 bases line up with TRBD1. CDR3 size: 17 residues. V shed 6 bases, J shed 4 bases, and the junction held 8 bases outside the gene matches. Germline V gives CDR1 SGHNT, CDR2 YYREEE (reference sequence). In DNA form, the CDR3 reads TGTGCCAGCACCGCGGGACAGGGGGCGGGGGGGGCCAACGTCCTGACTTTC. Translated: CASTAGQGAGGANVLTF.

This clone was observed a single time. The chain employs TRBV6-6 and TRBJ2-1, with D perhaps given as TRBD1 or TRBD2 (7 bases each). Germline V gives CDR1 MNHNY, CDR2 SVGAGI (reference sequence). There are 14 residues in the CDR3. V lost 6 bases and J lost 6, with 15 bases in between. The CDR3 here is CASRDREGGNEQFF. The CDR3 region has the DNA TGTGCCAGCAGAGACAGGGAGGGAGGCAATGAGCAGTTCTTC.

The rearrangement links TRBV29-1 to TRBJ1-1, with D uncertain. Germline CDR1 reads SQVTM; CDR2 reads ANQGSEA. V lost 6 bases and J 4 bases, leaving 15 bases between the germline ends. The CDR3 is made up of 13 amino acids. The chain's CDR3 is CSVGPPPGTEAFF. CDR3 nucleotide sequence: TGCAGCGTCGGGCCCCCTCCTGGCACTGAAGCTTTCTTT.

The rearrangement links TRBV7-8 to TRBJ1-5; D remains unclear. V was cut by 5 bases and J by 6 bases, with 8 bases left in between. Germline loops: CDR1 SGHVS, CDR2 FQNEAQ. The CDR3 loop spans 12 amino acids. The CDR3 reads CASSQNPQPQHF. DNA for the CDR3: TGTGCCAGCAGCCAAAACCCTCAGCCCCAGCATTTT. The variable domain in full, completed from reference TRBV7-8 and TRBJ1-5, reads GAGVSQSPRYKVAKRGQDVALRCDPISGHVSLFWYQQALGQGPEFLTYFQNEAQLDKSGLPSDRFFAERPEGSVSTLKIQRTQQEDSAVYLCASSQNPQPQHFGDGTRLSIL.

The CDR3 spells CASSLGLAGDTGELFF. CDR3 in DNA: TGTGCCAGCAGCTTGGGTCTAGCGGGGGATACCGGGGAGCTGTTTTTT. This sequence joins TRBV5-8 and TRBJ2-2; TRBD2 matches at 10 bases. With 0 bases clipped from V and 5 bases from J, the junction kept 4 bases outside the gene matches. Germline V gene sequence: CDR1 SGHTS, CDR2 YDEGEE. The CDR3 sequence is 16 residues long.

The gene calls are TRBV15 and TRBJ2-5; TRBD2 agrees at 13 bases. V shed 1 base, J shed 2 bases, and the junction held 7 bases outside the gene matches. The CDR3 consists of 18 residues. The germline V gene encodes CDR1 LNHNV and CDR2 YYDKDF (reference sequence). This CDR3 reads CATSRGGTSGIGQETQYF. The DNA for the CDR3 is TGTGCCACCAGCAGAGGCGGGACTAGCGGGATAGGGCAAGAGACCCAGTACTTC. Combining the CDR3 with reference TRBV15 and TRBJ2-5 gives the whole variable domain DAMVIQNPRYQVTQFGKPVTLSCSQTLNHNVMYWYQQKSSQAPKLLFHYYDKDFNNEADTPDNFQSRRPNTSFCFLDIRSPGLGDTAMYLCATSRGGTSGIGQETQYFGPGTRLLVL.

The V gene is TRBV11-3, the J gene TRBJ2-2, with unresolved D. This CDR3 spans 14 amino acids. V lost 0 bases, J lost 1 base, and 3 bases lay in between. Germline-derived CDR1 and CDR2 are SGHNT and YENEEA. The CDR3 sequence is CASSLEGNTGELFF. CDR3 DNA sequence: TGTGCCAGCAGCTTAGAAGGGAACACCGGGGAGCTGTTTTTT.

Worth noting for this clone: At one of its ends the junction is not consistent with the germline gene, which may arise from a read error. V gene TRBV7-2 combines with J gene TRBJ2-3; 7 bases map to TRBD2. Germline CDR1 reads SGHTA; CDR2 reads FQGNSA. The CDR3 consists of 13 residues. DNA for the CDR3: TGTGCCAACAGCCGCGCGCGGGAGGATACGCAGTATTTT. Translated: CANSRAREDTQYF.

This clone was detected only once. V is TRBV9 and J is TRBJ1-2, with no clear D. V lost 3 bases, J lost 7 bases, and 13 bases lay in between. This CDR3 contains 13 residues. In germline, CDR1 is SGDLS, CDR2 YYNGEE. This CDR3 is CASSGGLRGGYTF. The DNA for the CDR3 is TGTGCCAGCAGCGGAGGACTCCGGGGTGGCTACACCTTC.

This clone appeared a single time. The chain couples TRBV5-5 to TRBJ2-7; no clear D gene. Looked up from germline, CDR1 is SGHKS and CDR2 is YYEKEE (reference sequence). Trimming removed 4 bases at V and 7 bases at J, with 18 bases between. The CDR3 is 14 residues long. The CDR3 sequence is CASSPIRTSGEQYF. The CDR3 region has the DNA TGTGCCAGCAGCCCAATTAGGACCTCGGGTGAGCAGTACTTC.

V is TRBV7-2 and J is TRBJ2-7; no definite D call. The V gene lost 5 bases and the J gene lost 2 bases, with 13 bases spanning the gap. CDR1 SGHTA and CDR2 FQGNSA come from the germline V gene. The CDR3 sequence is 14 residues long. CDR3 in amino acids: CASSPRTGPYEQYF. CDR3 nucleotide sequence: TGTGCCAGCAGCCCTAGGACGGGTCCCTACGAGCAGTACTTC.

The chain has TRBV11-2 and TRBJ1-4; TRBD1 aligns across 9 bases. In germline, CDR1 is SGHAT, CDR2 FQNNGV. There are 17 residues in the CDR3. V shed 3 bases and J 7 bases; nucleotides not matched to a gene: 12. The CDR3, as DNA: TGTGCCAGCAGCTTGGTCGGAACCGGGACAGGGATTGAAAAACTGTTTTTT. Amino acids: CASSLVGTGTGIEKLFF.

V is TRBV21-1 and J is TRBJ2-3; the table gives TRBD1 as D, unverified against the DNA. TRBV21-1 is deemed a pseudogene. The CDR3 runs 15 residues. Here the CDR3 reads CASRVPGQGTDTQYF. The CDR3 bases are TGTGCCAGCAGGGTACCGGGACAGGGCACAGATACGCAGTATTTT.

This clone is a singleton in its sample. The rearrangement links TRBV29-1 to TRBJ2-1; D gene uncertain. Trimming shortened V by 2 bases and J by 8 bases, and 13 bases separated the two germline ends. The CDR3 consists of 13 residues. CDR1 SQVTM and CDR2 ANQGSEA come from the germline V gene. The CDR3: CSVETKGLDEQFF. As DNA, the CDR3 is TGCAGCGTTGAAACTAAGGGATTGGATGAGCAGTTCTTC.

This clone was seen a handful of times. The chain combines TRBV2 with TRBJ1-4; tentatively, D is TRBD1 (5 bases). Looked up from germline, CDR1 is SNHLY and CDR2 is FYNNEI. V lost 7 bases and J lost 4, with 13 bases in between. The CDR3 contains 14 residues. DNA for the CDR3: TGTGCCAGCACAGGGACGAGGGGTAATGAAAAACTGTTTTTT. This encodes CASTGTRGNEKLFF.